This record covers a single T cell receptor (beta chain). It has no known antigen specificity. Per-base quality was not reported, and no clone a single base away is much larger than it. Libraries were prepared through the immunoSEQ multiplex PCR assay. Each sample had some 96,000 TCR templates assayed by the deep sequencing platform. Genomic DNA extracted from sorted T cells was the material used for TCRbeta CDR3 sequencing. The study's processing was this. The R programming language was used for clonal analysis of the TCRbeta CDR3 data. Alloreactive CD4+ and CD8+ clones were defined by comparing unstimulated samples with post-reaction CFSE-low samples. Regulatory or non-regulatory origin was assigned to alloreactive CD4+ clones by matching of sequences to sorted unstimulated Treg and non-Treg repertoires. TCRdb stores this immuneACCESS table with in-frame sequences only. Part of the clones is absent; in the studies checked, under half of the shortfall reflects unresolved V genes, and no reason is known for the rest. The V and J calls and clone size are taken from that table; D and trimming were inferred from the DNA. The sample table contains some 120,000 clones; only one count was recorded for over 85% of them. Clones ranked in the top ten supply over 0.15% of the sample.

Sorted unstimulated T cells and proliferating T cells recovered from mixed lymphocyte reactions were subjected to TCRbeta CDR3 sequencing. Fresh whole blood from nine to ten HLA-typed healthy donors was used as the source from which PBMCs were isolated. To map where alloreactive clones came from, unstimulated CD4+ non-regulatory T cells were FACS-sorted. The data were taken from a study of siplizumab effects on memory and regulatory T cells (dated by TCRdb to the late 2010s). Context from the whole study: The effect of the anti-CD2 antibody siplizumab on alloreactive T-cell subsets was examined in allogeneic mixed lymphocyte reactions constructed from human PBMCs.

The germline ends are 10 bases apart after V is trimmed by 5 bases and J by 5 bases. CDR1 ENHRY and CDR2 SYGVKD are derived from the germline V gene. The cysteine opens and the phenylalanine closes a CDR3 of 12 amino acids. The only DNA kept is the CDR3, 36 bases in frame from the first base. The research as a whole found: The suppressive function of proliferating Tregs from siplizumab cultures was not functionally confirmed. Unstimulated naive T cells appeared to be more diverse than memory T cells, and naive cells seemed to make a substantial contribution to the alloresponse. About 75-97% of proliferating CD4+ or CD8+ clones could not be given a naive or memory phenotype. The cumulative frequency of alloreactive sequences traceable to unstimulated CD4+ memory T cells was significantly reduced by siplizumab. Among mappable alloreactive CD4+ clones, an average Treg-derived fraction of around 71% was observed with siplizumab, compared with 25% to 30% in control reactions. Because sequences below about 10^-5 frequency were poorly captured, only a minor fraction of alloreactive clones could be mapped to unstimulated subsets.

The chain couples TRBV10-3 to TRBJ2-7, with the D gene call left open. This receptor was taken from a human donor in good health. The sample consisted of non-Treg CD4+ T cells sorted from blood. Reading the label with the study, this specimen's cell subset or site is: FACS-sorted unstimulated CD4+ non-regulatory T cells. The bases are TGTGCCATCAGTCAGGACGCTAACGAGCAGTACTTC. This gives the protein CAISQDANEQYF.